This T cell receptor beta chain was found in a study of blood T cell repertoires in COVID-19. Overall study context: Samples representing acute and convalescent COVID-19 were sourced from the United States, Italy and Spain. Sample material is recorded as cDNA or gDNA derived from T cells, B-cell-depleted T cells, or PBMCs.

V lost 6 bases to trimming and J lost 8 bases, with 14 bases between them. The CDR3 consists of 13 residues. Per the germline V gene, CDR1 is MNHEY and CDR2 is SVGAGI. In the original processing: Nucleated cell counts were estimated from reference gene primer amplification. Profiled with immunoSEQ multiplex PCR; TCRdb holds only in-frame clones, not every one. V and J calls and clone size follow that table, whereas D and trimming were derived from the DNA. The profile shows around 150,000 clones, around 84% of them singletons. Sequencing used peripheral blood. The rearrangement uses TRBV6-5 and TRBJ1-5; possible D gene TRBD1, 6 bases. This TCR derives from a human donor with acute or convalescent COVID-19. The donor label of this sample is uncertain. Written as DNA, the CDR3 is TGTGCCAGCAGCCAATCACAGGGAGAGCCCCAGCATTTT. This gives the protein CASSQSQGEPQHF.